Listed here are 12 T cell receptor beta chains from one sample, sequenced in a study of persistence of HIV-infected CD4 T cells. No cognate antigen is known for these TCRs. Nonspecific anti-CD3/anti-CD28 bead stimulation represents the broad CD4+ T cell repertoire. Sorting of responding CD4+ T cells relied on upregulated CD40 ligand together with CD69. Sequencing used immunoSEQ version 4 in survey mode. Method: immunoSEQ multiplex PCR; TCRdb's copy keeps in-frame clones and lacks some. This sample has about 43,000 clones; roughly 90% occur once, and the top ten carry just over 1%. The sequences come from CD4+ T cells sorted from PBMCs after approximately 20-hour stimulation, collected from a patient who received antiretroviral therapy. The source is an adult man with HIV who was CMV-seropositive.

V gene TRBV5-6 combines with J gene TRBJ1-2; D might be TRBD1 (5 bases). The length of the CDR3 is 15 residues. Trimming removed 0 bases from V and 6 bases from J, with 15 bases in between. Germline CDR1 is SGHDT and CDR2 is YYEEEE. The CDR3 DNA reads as TGTGCCAGCAGCTTGGTGCGGCAGGGAGAAGATGGCTACACCTTC. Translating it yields CASSLVRQGEDGYTF.

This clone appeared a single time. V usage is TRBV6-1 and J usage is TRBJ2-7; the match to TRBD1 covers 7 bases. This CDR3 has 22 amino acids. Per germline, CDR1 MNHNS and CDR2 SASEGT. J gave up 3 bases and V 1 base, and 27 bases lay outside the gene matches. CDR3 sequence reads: CASSEGEPTARGSEGAGYEQYF. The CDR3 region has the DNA TGTGCCAGCAGTGAAGGGGAACCGACAGCGCGAGGCAGTGAGGGGGCTGGCTACGAGCAGTACTTC.

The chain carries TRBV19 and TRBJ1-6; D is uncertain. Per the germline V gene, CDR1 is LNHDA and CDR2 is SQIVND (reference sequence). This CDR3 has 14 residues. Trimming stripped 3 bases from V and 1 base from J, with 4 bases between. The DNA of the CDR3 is TGTGCCAGTAGTATGCAATCCTATAATTCACCCCTCCACTTT. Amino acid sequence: CASSMQSYNSPLHF.

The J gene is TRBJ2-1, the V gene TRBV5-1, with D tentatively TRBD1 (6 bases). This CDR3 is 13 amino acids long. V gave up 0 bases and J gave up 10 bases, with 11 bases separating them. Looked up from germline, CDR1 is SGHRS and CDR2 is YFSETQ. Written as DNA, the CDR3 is TGCGCCAGCAGCTTGGACAGGGCCTACGAGCAGTTCTTC. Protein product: CASSLDRAYEQFF. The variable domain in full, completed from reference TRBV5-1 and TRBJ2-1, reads KAGVTQTPRYLIKTRGQQVTLSCSPISGHRSVSWYQQTPGQGLQFLFEYFSETQRNKGNFPGRFSGRQFSNSRSEMNVSTLELGDSALYLCASSLDRAYEQFFGPGTRLTVL.

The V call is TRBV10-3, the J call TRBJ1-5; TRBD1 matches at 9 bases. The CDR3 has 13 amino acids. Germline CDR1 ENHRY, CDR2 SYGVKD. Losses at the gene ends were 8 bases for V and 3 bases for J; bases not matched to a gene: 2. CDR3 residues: CAIGTGFNQPQHF. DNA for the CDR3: TGTGCCATCGGGACAGGGTTCAATCAGCCCCAGCATTTT.

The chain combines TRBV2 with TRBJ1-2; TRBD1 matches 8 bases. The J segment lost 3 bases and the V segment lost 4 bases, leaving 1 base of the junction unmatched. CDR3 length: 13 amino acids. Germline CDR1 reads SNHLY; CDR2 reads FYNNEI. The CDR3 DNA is TGTGCCAGCAGTGCGGACAGGGACTATGGCTACACCTTC. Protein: CASSADRDYGYTF. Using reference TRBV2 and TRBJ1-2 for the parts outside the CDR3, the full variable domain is EPEVTQTPSHQVTQMGQEVILRCVPISNHLYFYWYRQILGQKVEFLVSFYNNEISEKSEIFDDQFSVERPDGSNFTLKIRSTKLEDSAMYFCASSADRDYGYTFGSGTRLTVV.

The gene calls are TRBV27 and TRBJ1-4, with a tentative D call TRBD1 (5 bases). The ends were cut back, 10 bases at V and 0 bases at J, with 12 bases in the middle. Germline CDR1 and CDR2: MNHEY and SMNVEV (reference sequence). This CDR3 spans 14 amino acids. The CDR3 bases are TGTGCCACTCGGACACATGCAACTAATGAAAAACTGTTTTTT. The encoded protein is CATRTHATNEKLFF. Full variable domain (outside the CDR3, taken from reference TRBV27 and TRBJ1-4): EAQVTQNPRYLITVTGKKLTVTCSQNMNHEYMSWYRQDPGLGLRQIYYSMNVEVTDKGDVPEGYKVSRKEKRNFPLILESPSPNQTSLYFCATRTHATNEKLFFGSGTQLSVL.

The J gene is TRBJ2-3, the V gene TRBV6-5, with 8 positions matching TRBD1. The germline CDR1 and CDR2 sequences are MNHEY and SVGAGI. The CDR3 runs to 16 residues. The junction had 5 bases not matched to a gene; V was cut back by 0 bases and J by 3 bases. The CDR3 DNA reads TGTGCCAGCAGTTACTCAGGGACAGGTGGGACAGATACGCAGTATTTT. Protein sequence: CASSYSGTGGTDTQYF.

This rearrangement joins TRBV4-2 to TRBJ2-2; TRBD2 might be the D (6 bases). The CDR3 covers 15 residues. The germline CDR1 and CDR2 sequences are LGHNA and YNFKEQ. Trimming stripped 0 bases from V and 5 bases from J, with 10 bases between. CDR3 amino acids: CASSQDMAGTGELFF. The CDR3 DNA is TGTGCCAGCAGCCAAGATATGGCGGGGACCGGGGAGCTGTTTTTT.

The CDR3 DNA reads TGCGCCAGCAGCTTGATGGACAGGGCCCTAGGCGAGCAGTACTTC. It specifies CASSLMDRALGEQYF. The V and J genes are TRBV5-1 and TRBJ2-7, with 8 bases that match TRBD1. The CDR3 contains 15 residues. The J segment lost 6 bases and the V segment lost 1 base, leaving 9 bases of the junction unmatched. Germline values: CDR1 SGHRS, CDR2 YFSETQ.

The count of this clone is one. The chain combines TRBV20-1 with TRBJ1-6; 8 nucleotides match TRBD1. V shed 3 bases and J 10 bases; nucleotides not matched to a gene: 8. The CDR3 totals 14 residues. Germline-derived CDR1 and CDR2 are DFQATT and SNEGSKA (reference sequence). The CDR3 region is CSASPTGGGSPLHF. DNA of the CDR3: TGCAGTGCTAGTCCCACAGGGGGAGGGTCACCCCTCCACTTT.

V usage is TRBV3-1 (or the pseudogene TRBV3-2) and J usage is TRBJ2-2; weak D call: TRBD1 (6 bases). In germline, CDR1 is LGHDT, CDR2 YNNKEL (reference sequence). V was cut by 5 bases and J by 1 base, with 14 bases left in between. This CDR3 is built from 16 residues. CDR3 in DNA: TGTGCCAGCAGCGCCTCCTCGGGACAGAACACCGGGGAGCTGTTTTTT. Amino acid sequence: CASSASSGQNTGELFF.